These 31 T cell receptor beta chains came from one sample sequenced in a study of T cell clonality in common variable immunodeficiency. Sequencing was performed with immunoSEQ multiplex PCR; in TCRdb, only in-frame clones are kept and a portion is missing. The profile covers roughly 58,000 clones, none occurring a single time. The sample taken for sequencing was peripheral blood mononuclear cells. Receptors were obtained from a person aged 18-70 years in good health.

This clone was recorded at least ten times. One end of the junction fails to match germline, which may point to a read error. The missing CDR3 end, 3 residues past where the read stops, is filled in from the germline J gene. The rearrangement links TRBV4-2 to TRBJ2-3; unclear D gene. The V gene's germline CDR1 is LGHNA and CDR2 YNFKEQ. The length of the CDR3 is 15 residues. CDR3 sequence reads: CASSQDGQGTDTQYF. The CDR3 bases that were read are TGCGCCAGCAGCCAAGATGGGCAGGGCACAGATACG.

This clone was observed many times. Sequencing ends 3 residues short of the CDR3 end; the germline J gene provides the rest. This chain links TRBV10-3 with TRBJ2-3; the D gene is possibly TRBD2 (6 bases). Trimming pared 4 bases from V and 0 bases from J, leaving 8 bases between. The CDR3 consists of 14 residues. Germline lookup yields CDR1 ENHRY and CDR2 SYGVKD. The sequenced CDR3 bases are TGTGCCATCAGTGGGGGGGTCAGCACAGATACG. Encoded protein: CAISGGVSTDT. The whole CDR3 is CAISGGVSTDTQYF.

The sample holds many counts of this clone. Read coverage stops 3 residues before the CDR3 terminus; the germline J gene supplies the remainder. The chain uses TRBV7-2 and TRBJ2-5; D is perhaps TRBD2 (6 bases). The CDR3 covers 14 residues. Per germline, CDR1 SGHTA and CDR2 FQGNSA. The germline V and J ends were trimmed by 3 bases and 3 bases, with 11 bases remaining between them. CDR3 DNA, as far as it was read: TGTGCCAGCAGCTTGATTTGGGGGGAAGAGACC. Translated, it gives CASSLIWGEET. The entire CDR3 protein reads CASSLIWGEETQYF.

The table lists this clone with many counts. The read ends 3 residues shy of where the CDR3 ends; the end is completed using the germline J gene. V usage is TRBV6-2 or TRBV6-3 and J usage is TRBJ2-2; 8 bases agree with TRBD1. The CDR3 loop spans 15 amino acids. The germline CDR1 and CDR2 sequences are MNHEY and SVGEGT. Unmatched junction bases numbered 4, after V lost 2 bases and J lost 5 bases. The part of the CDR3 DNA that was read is TGTGCCAGCAGTTACAGTAGGACAGGGACCGGGGAG. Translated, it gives CASSYSRTGTGE. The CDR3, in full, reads CASSYSRTGTGELFF.

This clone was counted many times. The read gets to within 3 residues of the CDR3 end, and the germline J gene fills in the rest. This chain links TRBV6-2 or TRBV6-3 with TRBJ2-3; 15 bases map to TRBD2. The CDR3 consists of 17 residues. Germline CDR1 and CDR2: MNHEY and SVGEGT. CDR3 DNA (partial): TGTGCCAGCAGTTCCTCCTTTGGACTAGCGGGGGGGCACGCG. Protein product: CASSSSFGLAGGHA. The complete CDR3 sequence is CASSSSFGLAGGHAQYF.

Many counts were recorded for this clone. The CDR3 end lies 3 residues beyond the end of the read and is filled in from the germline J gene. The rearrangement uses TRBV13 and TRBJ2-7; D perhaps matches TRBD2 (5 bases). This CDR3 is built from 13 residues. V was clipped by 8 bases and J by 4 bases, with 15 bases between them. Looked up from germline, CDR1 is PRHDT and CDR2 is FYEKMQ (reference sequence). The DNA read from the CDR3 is TGTGCCAGCCGCCGCGGGTCTTCGTACGAG. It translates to CASRRGSSYE. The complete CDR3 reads CASRRGSSYEQYF.

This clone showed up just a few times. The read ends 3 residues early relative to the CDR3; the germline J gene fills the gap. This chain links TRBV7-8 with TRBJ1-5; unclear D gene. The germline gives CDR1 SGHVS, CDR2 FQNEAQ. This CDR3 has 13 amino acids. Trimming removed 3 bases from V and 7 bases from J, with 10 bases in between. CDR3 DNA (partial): TGTGCCAGCAGCTTTGCGGGTTTCCAGCCC. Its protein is CASSFAGFQP. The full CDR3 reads CASSFAGFQPQHF.

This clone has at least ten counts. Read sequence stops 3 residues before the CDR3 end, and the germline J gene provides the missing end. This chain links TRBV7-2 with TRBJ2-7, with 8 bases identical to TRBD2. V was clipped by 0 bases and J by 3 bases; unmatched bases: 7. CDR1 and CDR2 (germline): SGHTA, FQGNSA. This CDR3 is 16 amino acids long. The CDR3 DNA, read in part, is TGTGCCAGCAGCTTAGCGGGGGCGGGAGGAAGCTACGAG. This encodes CASSLAGAGGSYE. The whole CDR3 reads CASSLAGAGGSYEQYF.

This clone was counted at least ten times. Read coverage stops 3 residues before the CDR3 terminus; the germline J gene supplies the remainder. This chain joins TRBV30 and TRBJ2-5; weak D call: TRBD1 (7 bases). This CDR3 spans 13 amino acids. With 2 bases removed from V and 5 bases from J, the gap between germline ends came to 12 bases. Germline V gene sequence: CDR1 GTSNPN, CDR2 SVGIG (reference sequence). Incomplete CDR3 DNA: TGTGCCTGGAGTACGACAGGGAGGGAGACC. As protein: CAWSTTGRET. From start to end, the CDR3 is CAWSTTGRETQYF.

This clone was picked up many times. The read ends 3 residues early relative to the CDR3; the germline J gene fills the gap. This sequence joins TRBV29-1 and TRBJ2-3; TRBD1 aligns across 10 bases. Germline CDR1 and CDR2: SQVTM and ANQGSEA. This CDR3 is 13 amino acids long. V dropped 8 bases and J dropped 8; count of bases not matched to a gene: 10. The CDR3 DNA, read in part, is TGCAGCACATCCTGGACAGGGGGAGTTACG. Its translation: CSTSWTGGVT. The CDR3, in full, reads CSTSWTGGVTQYF.

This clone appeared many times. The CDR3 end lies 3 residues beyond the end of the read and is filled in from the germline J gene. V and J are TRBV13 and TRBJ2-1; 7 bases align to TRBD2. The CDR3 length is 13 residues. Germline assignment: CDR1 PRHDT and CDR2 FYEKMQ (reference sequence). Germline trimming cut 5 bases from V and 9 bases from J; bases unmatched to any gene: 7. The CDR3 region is CASSGRVAGEQFF. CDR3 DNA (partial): TGTGCCAGCAGCGGGAGGGTTGCGGGTGAG.

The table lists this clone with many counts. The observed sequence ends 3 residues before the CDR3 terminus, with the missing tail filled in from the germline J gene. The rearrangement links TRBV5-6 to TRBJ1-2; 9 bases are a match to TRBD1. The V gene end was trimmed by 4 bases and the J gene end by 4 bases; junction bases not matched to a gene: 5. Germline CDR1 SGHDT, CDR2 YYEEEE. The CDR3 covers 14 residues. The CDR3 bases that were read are TGTGCCAGCAGCCCGGGACAGGGCCTCTATGGC. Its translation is CASSPGQGLYG. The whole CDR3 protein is CASSPGQGLYGYTF.

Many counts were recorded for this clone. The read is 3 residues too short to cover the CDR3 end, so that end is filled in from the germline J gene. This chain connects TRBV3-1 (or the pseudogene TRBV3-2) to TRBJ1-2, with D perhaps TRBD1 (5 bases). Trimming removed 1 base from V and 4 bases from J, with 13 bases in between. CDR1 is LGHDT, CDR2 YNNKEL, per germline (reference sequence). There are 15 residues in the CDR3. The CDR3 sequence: CASSQGAGSLYGYTF. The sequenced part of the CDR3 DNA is TGTGCCAGCAGCCAAGGGGCAGGGTCCCTCTATGGC.

This chain's CDR3 is CASKTWTGYGQYF. The CDR3 DNA, read in part, is TGTGCCAGCAAGACCTGGACAGGGTATGGT. The chain uses TRBV6-2 or TRBV6-3 and TRBJ2-4; 8 bases map to TRBD1. The CDR3 end lies 3 residues beyond the end of the read and is filled in from the germline J gene. Germline V gives CDR1 MNHEY, CDR2 SVGEGT. CDR3 length: 13 amino acids.

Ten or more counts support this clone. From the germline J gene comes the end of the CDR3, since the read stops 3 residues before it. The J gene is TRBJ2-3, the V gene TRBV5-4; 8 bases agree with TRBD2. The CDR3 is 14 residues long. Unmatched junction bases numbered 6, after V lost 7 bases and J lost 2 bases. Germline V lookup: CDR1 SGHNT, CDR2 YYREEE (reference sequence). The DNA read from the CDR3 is TGTGCCAGCGGCACTAGCGGATCCACAGATACG. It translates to CASGTSGSTDT. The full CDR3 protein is CASGTSGSTDTQYF.

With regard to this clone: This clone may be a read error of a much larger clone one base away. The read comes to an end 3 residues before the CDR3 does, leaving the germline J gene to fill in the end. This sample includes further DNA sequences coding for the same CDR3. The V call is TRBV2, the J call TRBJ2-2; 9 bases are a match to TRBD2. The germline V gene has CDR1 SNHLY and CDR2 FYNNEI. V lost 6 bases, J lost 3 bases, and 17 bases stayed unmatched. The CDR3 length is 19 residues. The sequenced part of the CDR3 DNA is TGTGCCAGCAGCGAAAGTGTGTCCTGGACTAGCGAGGACACCGGGGAG. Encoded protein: CASSESVSWTSEDTGE. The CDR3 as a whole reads CASSESVSWTSEDTGELFF.

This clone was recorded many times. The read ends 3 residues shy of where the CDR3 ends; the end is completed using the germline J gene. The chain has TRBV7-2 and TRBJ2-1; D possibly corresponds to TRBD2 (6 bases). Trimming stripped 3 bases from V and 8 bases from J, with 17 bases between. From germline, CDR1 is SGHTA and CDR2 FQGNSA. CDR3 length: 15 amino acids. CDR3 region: CASSFPPGTSYEQFF. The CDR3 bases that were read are TGTGCCAGCAGCTTCCCGCCCGGGACTTCCTATGAG.

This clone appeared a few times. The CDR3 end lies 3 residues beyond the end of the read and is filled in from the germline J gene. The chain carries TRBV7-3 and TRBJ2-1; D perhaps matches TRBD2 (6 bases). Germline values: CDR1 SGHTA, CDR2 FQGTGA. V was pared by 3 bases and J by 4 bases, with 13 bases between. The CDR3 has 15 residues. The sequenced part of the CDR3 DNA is TGTGCCAGCAGCTTGGGACTGACGGGTTACAATGAG. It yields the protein CASSLGLTGYNE. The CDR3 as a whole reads CASSLGLTGYNEQFF. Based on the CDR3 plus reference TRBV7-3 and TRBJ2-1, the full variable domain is GAGVSQTPSNKVTEKGKYVELRCDPISGHTALYWYRQSLGQGPEFLIYFQGTGAADDSGLPNDRFFAVRPEGSVSTLKIQRTERGDSAVYLCASSLGLTGYNEQFFGPGTRLTVL.

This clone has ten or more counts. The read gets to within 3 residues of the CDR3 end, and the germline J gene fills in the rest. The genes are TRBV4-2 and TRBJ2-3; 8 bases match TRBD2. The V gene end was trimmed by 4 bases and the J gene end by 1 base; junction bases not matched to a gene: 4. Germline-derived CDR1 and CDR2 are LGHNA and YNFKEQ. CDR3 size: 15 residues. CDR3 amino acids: CASSPGLEGTDTQYF. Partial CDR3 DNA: TGTGCCAGCAGCCCGGGACTAGAGGGCACAGATACG.

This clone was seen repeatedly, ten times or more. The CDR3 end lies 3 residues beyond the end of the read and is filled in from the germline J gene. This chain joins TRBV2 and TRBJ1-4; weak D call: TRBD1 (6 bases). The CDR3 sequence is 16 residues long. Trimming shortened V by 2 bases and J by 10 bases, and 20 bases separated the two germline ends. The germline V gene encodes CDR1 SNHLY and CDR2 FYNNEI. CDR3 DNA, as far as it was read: TGTGCCAGCAGTGAAATCCCACCTGGGGGCGGGCCAAAA. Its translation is CASSEIPPGGGPK. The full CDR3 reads CASSEIPPGGGPKLFF.

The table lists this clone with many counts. CDR3 sequence reads: CSASRSGRVSTDTQYF. The CDR3 DNA, read in part, is TGCAGTGCTAGCCGTAGCGGGAGGGTTAGCACAGATACG. V usage is TRBV20-1 and J usage is TRBJ2-3, with 11 bases fitting TRBD2. The read falls 3 residues short of the CDR3 end, and the missing part is taken from the germline J gene. The CDR3 extends over 16 amino acids. Germline V gives CDR1 DFQATT, CDR2 SNEGSKA (reference sequence). The V segment lost 3 bases and the J segment 0 bases; nucleotides outside the gene matches: 5.

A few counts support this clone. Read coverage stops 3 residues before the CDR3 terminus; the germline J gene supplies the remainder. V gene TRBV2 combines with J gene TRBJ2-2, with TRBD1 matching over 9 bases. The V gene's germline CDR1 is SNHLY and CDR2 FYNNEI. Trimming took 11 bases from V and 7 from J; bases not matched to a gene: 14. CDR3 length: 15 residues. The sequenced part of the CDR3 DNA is TGTGCCGGATCACAGGGGGCGCGGATAGGCGGGGAG. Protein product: CAGSQGARIGGE. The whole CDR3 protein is CAGSQGARIGGELFF.

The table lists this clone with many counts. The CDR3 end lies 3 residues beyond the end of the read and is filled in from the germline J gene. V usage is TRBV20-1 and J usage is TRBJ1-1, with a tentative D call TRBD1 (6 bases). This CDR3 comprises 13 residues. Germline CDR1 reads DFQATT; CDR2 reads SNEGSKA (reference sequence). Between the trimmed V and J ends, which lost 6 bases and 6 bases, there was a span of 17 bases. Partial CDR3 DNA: TGCAGTGCGCAAGTCACAGGGAAACCTGAA. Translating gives CSAQVTGKPE. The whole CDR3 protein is CSAQVTGKPEAFF.

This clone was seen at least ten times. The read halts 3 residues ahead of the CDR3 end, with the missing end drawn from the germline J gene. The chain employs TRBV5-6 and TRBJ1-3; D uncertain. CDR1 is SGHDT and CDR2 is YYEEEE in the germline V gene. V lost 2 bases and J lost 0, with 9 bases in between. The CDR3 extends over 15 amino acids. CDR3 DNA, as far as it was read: TGTGCCAGCAGCTTCACGGTGAGCTCTGGAAACACC. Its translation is CASSFTVSSGNT. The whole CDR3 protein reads CASSFTVSSGNTIYF.

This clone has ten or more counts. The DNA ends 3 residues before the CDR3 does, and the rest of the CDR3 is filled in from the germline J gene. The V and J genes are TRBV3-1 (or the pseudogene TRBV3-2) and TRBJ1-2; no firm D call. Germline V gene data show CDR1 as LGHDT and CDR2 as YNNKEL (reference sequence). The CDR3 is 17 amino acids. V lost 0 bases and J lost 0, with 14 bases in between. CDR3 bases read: TGTGCCAGCAGCCAAGATGAGGTTACGGGTTCTAACTATGGC. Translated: CASSQDEVTGSNYG. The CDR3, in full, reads CASSQDEVTGSNYGYTF.

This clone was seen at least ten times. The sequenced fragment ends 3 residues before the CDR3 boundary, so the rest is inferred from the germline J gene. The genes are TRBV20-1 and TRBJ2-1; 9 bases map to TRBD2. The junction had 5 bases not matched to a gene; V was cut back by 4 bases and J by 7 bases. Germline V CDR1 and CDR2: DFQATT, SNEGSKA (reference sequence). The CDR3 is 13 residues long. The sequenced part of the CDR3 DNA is TGCAGTGCTATTAGCGGGGGTGGGAATGAG. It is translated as CSAISGGGNE. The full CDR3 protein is CSAISGGGNEQFF.

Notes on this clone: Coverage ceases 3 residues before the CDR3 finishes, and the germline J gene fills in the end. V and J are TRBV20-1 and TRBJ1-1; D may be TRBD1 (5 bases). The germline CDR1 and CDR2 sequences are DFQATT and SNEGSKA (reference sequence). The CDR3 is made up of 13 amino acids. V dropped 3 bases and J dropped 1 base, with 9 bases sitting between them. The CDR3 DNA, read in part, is TGCAGTGCTAGGGCTGGGGCGAACACTGAA. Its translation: CSARAGANTE. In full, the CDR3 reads CSARAGANTEAFF.

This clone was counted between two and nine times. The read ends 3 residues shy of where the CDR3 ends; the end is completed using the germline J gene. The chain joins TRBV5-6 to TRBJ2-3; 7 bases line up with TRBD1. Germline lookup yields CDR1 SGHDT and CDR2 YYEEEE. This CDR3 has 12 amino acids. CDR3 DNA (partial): TGTGCCAGCAGCTTTGACAGGGAGCCG. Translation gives CASSFDREP. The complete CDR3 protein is CASSFDREPQYF.

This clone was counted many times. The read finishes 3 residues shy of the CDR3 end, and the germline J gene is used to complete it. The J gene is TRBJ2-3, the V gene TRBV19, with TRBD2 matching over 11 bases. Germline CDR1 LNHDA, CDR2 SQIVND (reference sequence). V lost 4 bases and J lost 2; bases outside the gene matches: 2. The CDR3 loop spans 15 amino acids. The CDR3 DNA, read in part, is TGTGCCAGTAGTACTAGCGGGGGGACCACAGATACG. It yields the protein CASSTSGGTTDT. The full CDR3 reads CASSTSGGTTDTQYF.

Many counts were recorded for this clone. Partial CDR3 DNA: TGTGCCAGCAGCTTAGAAGGCGGCAGGGACACTGAA. Its translation: CASSLEGGRDTE. The whole CDR3 sequence is CASSLEGGRDTEAFF. V usage is TRBV11-3 and J usage is TRBJ1-1; tentative D call: TRBD1 (5 bases). From the germline J gene comes the end of the CDR3, since the read stops 3 residues before it. The CDR3 is 15 amino acids. Germline CDR1 is SGHNT and CDR2 is YENEEA. Between the trimmed V and J ends, which lost 0 bases and 3 bases, there was a span of 11 bases.

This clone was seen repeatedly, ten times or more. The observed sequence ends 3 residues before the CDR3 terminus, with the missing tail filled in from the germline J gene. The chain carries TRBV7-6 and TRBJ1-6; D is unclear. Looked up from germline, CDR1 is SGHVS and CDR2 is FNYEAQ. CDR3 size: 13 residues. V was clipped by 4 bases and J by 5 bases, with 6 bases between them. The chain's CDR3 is CASSSENNSPLHF. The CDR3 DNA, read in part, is TGTGCCAGCAGCTCAGAAAATAATTCACCC. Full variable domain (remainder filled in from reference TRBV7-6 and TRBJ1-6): GAGVSQSPRYKVTKRGQDVALRCDPISGHVSLYWYRQALGQGPEFLTYFNYEAQQDKSGLPNDRFSAERPEGSISTLTIQRTEQRDSAMYRCASSSENNSPLHFGNGTRLTVT.